This TCR beta chain appears in the sequencing data of a study of blood T cell repertoires in COVID-19. V was pared by 7 bases and J by 3 bases, with 7 bases between. Germline CDR1 MRHNA, CDR2 SNTAGT. This CDR3 has 13 residues. Assay used: immunoSEQ multiplex PCR; TCRdb lists only in-frame clones, some missing. The profile shows 45,000 to 60,000 clones, approximately 90% of them singletons. This clonotype originated in a man between 60 and 75 years old with acute or convalescent COVID-19. The chain links TRBV6-4 to TRBJ2-6; D not resolved. Sequenced material: peripheral blood. The CDR3: CASKVSGANVLTF. CDR3 in DNA: TGTGCCAGCAAAGTGAGTGGGGCCAACGTCCTGACTTTC.